This T cell receptor beta chain is drawn from a study of blood T cell repertoires in COVID-19. Study summary: PBMCs, B-cell-depleted T cells, or T cells provided the cDNA or gDNA that made up the material.

This clone was seen once. V shed 6 bases and J shed 0 bases, with 15 bases lying between them. From germline, CDR1 is SGHTA and CDR2 FQGNSA. CDR3 length: 16 amino acids. Libraries were prepared by immunoSEQ multiplex PCR; TCRdb keeps only in-frame clonotypes and omits some of them. The table lists hundreds of thousands of clones, about 88% of them singletons. Specimen: peripheral blood. V gene TRBV7-2 combines with J gene TRBJ1-3, with TRBD1 as a possible D gene (5 bases). This clonotype was obtained from a woman aged 40-49 years who had recovered from COVID-19. CDR3 sequence (DNA): TGTGCCAGCAGTCCCGCGGGGCTTTACTCTGGAAACACCATATATTTT. This translates into CASSPAGLYSGNTIYF.